The entry below describes one T cell receptor beta chain. These data are taken from a study of blood T cell repertoires in COVID-19. Data came from immunoSEQ multiplex PCR; TCRdb stores just in-frame clones and leaves some out. The sample consists of about 150,000 clones, roughly 88% of them appearing once. Clinical histories supplied by participants themselves formed the basis of cohort assignment. Trimming at V came to 6 bases and at J to 10 bases, leaving 4 bases not matched to a gene. Germline CDR1 and CDR2: MNHEY and SVGAGI. The CDR3 is 11 residues long. The genes are TRBV6-5 and TRBJ1-1; 8 bases map to TRBD1. The sequenced material came from PBMCs or T cells enriched from blood (not recorded which). The clonotype comes from a man aged 65 to 79 who had been exposed to COVID-19. The CDR3 loop is CASSAGQGAFF. CDR3 bases: TGTGCCAGCAGCGCTGGACAGGGAGCTTTCTTT.